The 10 T cell receptor beta chains presented below share a single source sample, sequenced in a study of PD-1 blockade in classical Hodgkin lymphoma (TCRdb year 2020). The sample's time point label, in plain terms: cycle 1 day 1 (C1D1), immediately before nivolumab initiation. All trial patients had relapsed after autologous stem cell transplantation, with cohorts A, B and C differing in prior brentuximab vedotin exposure. Library generation was performed with the immunoSEQ multiplex PCR assay. TCRdb took this table from immuneACCESS and kept in-frame rearrangements with V and J called. Such tables lack part of the clones; where checked against another copy, unresolved V genes explain under half of the gap, and the rest is unexplained. In this sample the table shows about 21,000 clones, under 70% of which occur a single time. Of the sample, around 6% is held by the ten largest clones. Sequencing used peripheral blood mononuclear cells (PBMCs), obtained at baseline. Every receptor here comes from a human donor with classical Hodgkin lymphoma.

Relative to its sample, this clone is medium-sized (0.01 to 0.1%). The rearrangement uses TRBV29-1 and TRBJ2-5, with a weak D call TRBD1 (6 bases). The CDR3 consists of 11 residues. The V gene lost 6 bases and the J gene lost 4 bases, with 9 bases spanning the gap. Per germline, CDR1 SQVTM and CDR2 ANQGSEA. This chain's CDR3 is CSVGGTETQYF. DNA of the CDR3: TGCAGCGTAGGGGGAACAGAGACCCAGTACTTC.

The genes are TRBV29-1 and TRBJ2-5, with TRBD1 identical over 9 bases. This CDR3 is 14 amino acids long. The ends lost 7 bases at V and 5 bases at J; junction bases unmatched: 11. Germline V CDR1 and CDR2: SQVTM, ANQGSEA. As DNA, the CDR3 is TGCAGCGCCAGACTGGGGACAGGGTGGGAGACCCAGTACTTC. Encoded protein: CSARLGTGWETQYF.

The chain combines TRBV7-2 with TRBJ2-6; 7 nucleotides agree with TRBD1. Germline CDR1 is SGHTA and CDR2 is FQGNSA. This CDR3 has 16 amino acids. V trimming: 4 bases; J trimming: 4 bases; junction bases outside the gene matches: 7. CDR3 sequence: CASSYRGRTGANVLTF. CDR3 DNA sequence: TGTGCCAGCAGCTACAGGGGCCGGACCGGGGCCAACGTCCTGACTTTC.

The V gene is TRBV4-1, the J gene TRBJ1-2; no reliable D call. The CDR3 has 15 amino acids. Trimming removed 0 bases from V and 7 bases from J, with 15 bases in between. Germline CDR1 MGHRA, CDR2 YSYEKL. Here the CDR3 DNA reads TGCGCCAGCAGCCAAGAAGGACGGGGTCATCGTGGCTACACCTTC. Its translation: CASSQEGRGHRGYTF.

This rearrangement joins TRBV18 to TRBJ2-7; D gene unclear. The germline V gene encodes CDR1 KGHSH and CDR2 LQKENI. V dropped 3 bases and J dropped 6 bases, with 15 bases sitting between them. The length of the CDR3 is 14 residues. The CDR3 spells CASSPAREPFEQYF. CDR3 in DNA: TGTGCCAGCTCACCCGCTCGCGAACCCTTCGAGCAGTACTTC.

The V and J genes are TRBV5-4 and TRBJ2-7, with a weak D call TRBD1 (5 bases). Germline CDR1 is SGHNT and CDR2 is YYREEE (reference sequence). This CDR3 comprises 16 residues. V was clipped by 2 bases and J by 5 bases, with 20 bases between them. CDR3 loop: CASSLFRPGFSHEQYF. The CDR3, as DNA: TGTGCCAGCAGCTTATTTAGGCCAGGGTTTTCTCACGAGCAGTACTTC.

The chain employs TRBV18 and TRBJ1-3, with D possibly TRBD1 on 6 matching bases. The germline gives CDR1 KGHSH, CDR2 LQKENI. V shed 3 bases and J shed 0 bases, with 12 bases lying between them. The CDR3 is made up of 16 amino acids. The CDR3 loop is CASSPRQDDSGNTIYF. The CDR3 nucleotides read TGTGCCAGCTCACCCCGACAGGACGACTCTGGAAACACCATATATTTT.

The chain uses TRBV10-3 and TRBJ2-7; 8 bases fit TRBD1. After removal of 3 bases from V and 6 bases from J, the junction contained 10 bases not matched to a gene. In germline, CDR1 is ENHRY, CDR2 SYGVKD. This CDR3 spans 15 amino acids. CDR3 amino acids: CAISEFQDRVSEQYF. CDR3 bases: TGTGCCATCAGTGAATTCCAGGACAGGGTCTCCGAGCAGTACTTC.

V usage is TRBV4-3 and J usage is TRBJ1-1; tentatively, D is TRBD1 (5 bases). Germline V CDR1 and CDR2: LGHNA, YSLEER. V was shortened by 1 base and J by 3 bases, with 12 bases between the two germline ends. The length of the CDR3 is 15 residues. The CDR3, as DNA: TGCGCCAGCAGCCAAGGACCGGGACCGTACACTGAAGCTTTCTTT. Protein sequence: CASSQGPGPYTEAFF.

The gene calls are TRBV2 and TRBJ1-2; 7 bases map to TRBD1. Trimming at V came to 9 bases and at J to 3 bases, leaving 7 bases not matched to a gene. The CDR3 length is 13 residues. CDR1 and CDR2 from the germline V gene are SNHLY and FYNNEI. CDR3 bases: TGTGCCAGTCAGGGGGGGACGGACTATGGCTACACCTTC. This sequence encodes CASQGGTDYGYTF.